This T cell receptor (beta chain) was retrieved from a study of early stage breast cancer tumors. Profiled with immunoSEQ multiplex PCR; TCRdb holds only in-frame clones, not every one. The data contain about 20,000 clones, about 76% of them seen just once; the ten biggest clones take up roughly 26%. Trimming took 4 bases from V and 5 from J; bases not matched to a gene: 4. This CDR3 contains 13 residues. Germline loops: CDR1 MNHEY, CDR2 SMNVEV (reference sequence). This clone turned up a few times. The sample consisted of blood. The chain employs TRBV27 and TRBJ1-2, with TRBD1 identical over 7 bases. The clonotype originates from a person aged 55-75 years with breast cancer. CDR3 DNA: TGTGCCAGCAGTTCGGCAGGGGGGTATGGCTACACCTTC. This translates into CASSSAGGYGYTF.